This T cell receptor beta chain was sequenced in a study of blood T cell repertoires in COVID-19. Looking at the study overall: Acute and convalescent COVID-19 specimens originated in the United States, Italy and Spain.

The junction had 16 bases not matched to a gene; V was cut back by 2 bases and J by 3 bases. This CDR3 contains 19 residues. Looked up from germline, CDR1 is KGHSH and CDR2 is LQKENI. Sequencing was performed with immunoSEQ multiplex PCR; in TCRdb, only in-frame clones are kept and a portion is missing. The profile covers 250,000 or so clones, with approximately 88% appearing a single time and roughly 3% taken by the ten largest. Sequencing input: PBMCs or T cells enriched from blood (not recorded which). This receptor was obtained from a woman in her 40s who had been exposed to COVID-19. The chain combines TRBV18 with TRBJ2-7, with 10 bases matching TRBD2. The chain's CDR3 is CASSPTSACLAGGGYEQYV. In DNA form, the CDR3 reads TGTGCCAGCTCACCAACCTCGGCCTGTTTAGCGGGAGGAGGCTACGAGCAGTACGTC.